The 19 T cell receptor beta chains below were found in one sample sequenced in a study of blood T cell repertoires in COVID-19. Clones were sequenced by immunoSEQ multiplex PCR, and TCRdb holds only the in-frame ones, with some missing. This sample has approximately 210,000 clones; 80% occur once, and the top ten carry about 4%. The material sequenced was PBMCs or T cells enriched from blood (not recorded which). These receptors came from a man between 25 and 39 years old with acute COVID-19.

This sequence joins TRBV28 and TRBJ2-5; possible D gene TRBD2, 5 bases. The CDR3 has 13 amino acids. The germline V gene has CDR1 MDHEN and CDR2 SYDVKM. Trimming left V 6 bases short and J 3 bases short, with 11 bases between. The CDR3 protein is CASSLASEETQYF. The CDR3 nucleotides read TGTGCCAGCAGCCTAGCTTCTGAAGAGACCCAGTACTTC.

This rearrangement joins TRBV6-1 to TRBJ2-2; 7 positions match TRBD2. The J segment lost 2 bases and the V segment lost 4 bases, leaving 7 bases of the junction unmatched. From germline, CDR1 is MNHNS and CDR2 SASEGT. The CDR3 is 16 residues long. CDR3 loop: CASSVRRTRNTGELFF. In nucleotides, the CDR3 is TGTGCCAGCAGTGTGAGACGGACTAGAAACACCGGGGAGCTGTTTTTT.

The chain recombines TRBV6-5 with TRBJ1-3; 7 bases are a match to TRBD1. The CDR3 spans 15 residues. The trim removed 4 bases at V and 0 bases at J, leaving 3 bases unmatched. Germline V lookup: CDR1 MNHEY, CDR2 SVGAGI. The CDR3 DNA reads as TGTGCCAGCAGTTCGGACAGGAGCTCTGGAAACACCATATATTTT. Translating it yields CASSSDRSSGNTIYF.

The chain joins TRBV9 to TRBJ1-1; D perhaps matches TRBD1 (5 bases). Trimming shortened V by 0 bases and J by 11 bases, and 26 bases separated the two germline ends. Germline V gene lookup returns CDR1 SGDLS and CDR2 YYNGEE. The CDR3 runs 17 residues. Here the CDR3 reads CASSVGIRWGETHFAFF. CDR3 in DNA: TGTGCCAGCAGCGTAGGAATTCGGTGGGGGGAAACACACTTCGCTTTCTTT.

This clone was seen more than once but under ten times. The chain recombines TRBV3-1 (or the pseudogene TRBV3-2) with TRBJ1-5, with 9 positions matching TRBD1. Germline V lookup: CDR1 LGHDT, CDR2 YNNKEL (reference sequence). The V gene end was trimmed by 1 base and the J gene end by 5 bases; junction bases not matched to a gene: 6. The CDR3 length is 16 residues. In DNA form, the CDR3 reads TGTGCCAGCAGCCAAGGGGGACAGGGCTCTTATCAGCCCCAGCATTTT. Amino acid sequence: CASSQGGQGSYQPQHF.

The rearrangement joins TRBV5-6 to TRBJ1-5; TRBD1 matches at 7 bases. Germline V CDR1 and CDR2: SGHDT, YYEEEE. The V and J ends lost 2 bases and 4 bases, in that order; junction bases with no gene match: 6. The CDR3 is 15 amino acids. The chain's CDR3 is CASSFTGQYNQPQHF. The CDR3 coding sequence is TGTGCCAGCAGCTTCACGGGACAGTATAATCAGCCCCAGCATTTT.

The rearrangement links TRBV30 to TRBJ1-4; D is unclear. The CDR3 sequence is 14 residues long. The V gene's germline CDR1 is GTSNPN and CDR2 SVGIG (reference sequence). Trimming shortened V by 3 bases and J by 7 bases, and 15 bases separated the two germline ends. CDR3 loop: CAWSSKEGGEKLFF. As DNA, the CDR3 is TGTGCCTGGAGCTCAAAGGAGGGAGGTGAAAAACTGTTTTTT. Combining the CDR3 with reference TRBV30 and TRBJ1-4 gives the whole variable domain SQTIHQWPATLVQPVGSPLSLECTVEGTSNPNLYWYRQAAGRGLQLLFYSVGIGQISSEVPQNLSASRPQDRQFILSSKKLLLSDSGFYLCAWSSKEGGEKLFFGSGTQLSVL.

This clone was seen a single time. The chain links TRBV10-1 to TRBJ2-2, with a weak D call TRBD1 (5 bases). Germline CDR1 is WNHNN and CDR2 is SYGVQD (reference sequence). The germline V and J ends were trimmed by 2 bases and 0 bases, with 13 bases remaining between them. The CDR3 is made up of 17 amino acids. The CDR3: CASSETYRTTNTGELFF. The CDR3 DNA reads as TGCGCCAGCAGTGAGACGTACCGGACAACGAACACCGGGGAGCTGTTTTTT.

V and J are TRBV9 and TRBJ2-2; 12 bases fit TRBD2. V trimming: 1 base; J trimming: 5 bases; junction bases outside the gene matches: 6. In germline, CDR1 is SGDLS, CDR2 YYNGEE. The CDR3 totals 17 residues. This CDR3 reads CASSVTSGGSKTGELFF. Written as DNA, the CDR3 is TGTGCCAGCAGCGTAACTAGCGGGGGGTCAAAAACCGGGGAGCTGTTTTTT. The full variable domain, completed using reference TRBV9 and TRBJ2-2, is DSGVTQTPKHLITATGQRVTLRCSPRSGDLSVYWYQQSLDQGLQFLIQYYNGEERAKGNILERFSAQQFPDLHSELNLSSLELGDSALYFCASSVTSGGSKTGELFFGEGSRLTVL.

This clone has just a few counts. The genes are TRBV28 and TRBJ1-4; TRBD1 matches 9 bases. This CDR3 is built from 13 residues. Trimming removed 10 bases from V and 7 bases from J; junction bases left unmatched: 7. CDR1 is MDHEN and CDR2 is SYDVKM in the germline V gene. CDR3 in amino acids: CATRGQGVEKLFF. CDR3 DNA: TGTGCCACTCGGGGACAGGGCGTTGAAAAACTGTTTTTT. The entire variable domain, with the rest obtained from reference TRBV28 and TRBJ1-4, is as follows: DVKVTQSSRYLVKRTGEKVFLECVQDMDHENMFWYRQDPGLGLRLIYFSYDVKMKEKGDIPEGYSVSREKKERFSLILESASTNQTSMYLCATRGQGVEKLFFGSGTQLSVL.

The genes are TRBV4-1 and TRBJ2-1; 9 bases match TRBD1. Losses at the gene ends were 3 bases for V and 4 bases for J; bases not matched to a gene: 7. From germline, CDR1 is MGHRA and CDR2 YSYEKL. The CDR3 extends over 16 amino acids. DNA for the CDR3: TGCGCCAGCAGCCACTTCCCGGGACAGGGTTACAATGAGCAGTTCTTC. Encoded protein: CASSHFPGQGYNEQFF.

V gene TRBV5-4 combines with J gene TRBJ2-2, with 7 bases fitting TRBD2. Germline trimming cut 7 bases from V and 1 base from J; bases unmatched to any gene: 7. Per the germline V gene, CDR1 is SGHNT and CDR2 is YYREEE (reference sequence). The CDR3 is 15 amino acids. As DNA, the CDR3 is TGTGCCAGCGCTAGGCGCGGGGGGAACACCGGGGAGCTGTTTTTT. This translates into CASARRGGNTGELFF.

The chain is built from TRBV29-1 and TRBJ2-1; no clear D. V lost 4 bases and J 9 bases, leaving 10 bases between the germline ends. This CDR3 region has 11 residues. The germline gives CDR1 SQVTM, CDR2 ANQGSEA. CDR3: CSVASVIEQFF. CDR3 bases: TGCAGCGTTGCTTCGGTGATTGAGCAGTTCTTC.

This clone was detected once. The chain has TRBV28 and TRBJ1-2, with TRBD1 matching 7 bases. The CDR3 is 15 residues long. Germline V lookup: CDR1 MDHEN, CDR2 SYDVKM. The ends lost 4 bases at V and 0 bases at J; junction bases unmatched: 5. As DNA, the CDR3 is TGTGCCAGCAGTTCGGGACAGATAGCTAACTATGGCTACACCTTC. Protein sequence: CASSSGQIANYGYTF.

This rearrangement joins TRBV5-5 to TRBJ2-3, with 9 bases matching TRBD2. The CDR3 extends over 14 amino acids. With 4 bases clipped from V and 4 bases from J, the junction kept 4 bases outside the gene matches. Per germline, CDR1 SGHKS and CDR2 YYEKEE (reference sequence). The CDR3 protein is CASSARTSADTQYF. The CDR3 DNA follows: TGTGCCAGCAGCGCTCGGACTAGCGCAGATACGCAGTATTTT.

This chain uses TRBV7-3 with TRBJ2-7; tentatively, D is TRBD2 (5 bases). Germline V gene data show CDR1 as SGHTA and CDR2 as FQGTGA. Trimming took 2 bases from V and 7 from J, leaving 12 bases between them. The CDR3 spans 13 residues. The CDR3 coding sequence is TGTGCCAGCAGCTTAGACACCGGCGGGGAGCAGTACTTC. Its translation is CASSLDTGGEQYF.

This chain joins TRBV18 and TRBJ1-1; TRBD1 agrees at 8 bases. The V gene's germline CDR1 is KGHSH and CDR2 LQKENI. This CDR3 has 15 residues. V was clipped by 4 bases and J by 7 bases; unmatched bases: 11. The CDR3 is CASSQNLIQGDEAFF. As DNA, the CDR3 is TGTGCCAGCTCACAAAACCTAATACAGGGGGATGAAGCTTTCTTT.

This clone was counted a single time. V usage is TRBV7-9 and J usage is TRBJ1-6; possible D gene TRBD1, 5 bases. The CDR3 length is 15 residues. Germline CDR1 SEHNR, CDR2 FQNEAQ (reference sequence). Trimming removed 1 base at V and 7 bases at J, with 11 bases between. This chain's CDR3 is CASSLGAGWNSPLHF. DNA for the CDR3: TGTGCCAGCAGCTTAGGGGCAGGGTGGAATTCACCCCTCCACTTT.

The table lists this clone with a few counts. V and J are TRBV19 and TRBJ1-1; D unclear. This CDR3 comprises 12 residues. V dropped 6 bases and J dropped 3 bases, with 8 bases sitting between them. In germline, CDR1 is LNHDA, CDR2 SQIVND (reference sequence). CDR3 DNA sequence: TGTGCCAGTAGGGGGAGGGACACTGAAGCTTTCTTT. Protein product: CASRGRDTEAFF.